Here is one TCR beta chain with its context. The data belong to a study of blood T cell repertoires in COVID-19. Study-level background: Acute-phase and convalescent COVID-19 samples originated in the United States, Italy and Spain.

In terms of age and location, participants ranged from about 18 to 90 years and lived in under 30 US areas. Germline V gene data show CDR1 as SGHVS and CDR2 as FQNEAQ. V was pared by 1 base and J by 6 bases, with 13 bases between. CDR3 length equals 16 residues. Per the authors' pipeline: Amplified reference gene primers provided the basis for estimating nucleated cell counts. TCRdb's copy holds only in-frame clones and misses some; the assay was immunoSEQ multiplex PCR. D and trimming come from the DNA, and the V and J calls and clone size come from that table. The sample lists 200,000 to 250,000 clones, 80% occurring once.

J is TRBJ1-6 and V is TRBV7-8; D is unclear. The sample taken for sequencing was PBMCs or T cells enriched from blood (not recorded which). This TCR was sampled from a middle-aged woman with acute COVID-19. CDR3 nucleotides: TGTGCCAGCAGCTTAGTATTTGGAGGCTCTAATTCACCCCTCCACTTT. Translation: CASSLVFGGSNSPLHF.